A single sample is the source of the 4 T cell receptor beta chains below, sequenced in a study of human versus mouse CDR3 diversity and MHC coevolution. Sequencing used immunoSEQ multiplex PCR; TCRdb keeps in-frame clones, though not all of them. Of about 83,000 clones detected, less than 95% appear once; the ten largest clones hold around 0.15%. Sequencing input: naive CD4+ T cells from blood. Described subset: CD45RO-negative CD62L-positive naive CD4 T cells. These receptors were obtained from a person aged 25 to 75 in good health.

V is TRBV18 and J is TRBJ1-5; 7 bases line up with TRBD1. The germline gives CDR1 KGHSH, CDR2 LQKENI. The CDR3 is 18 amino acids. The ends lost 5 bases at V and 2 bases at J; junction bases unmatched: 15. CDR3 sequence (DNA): TGTGCCAGCTCAAGAAGGGGACAGCAACGAGGGGGCAATCAGCCCCAGCATTTT. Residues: CASSRRGQQRGGNQPQHF.

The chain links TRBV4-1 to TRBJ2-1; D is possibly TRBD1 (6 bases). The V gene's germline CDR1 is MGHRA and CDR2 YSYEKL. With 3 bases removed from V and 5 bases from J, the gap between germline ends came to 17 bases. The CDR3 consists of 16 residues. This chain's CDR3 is CASSHGPRGKDNEQFF. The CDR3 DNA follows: TGCGCCAGCAGCCATGGGCCAAGGGGGAAAGACAATGAGCAGTTCTTC.

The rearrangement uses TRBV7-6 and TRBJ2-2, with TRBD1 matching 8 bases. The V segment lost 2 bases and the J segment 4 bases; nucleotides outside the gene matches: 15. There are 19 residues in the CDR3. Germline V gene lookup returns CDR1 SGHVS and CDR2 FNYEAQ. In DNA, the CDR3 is TGTGCCAGCAGCTTATTCGGCAGGGGGCAACTAGAGGGCACCGGGGAGCTGTTTTTT. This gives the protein CASSLFGRGQLEGTGELFF. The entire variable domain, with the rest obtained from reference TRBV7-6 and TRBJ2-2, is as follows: GAGVSQSPRYKVTKRGQDVALRCDPISGHVSLYWYRQALGQGPEFLTYFNYEAQQDKSGLPNDRFSAERPEGSISTLTIQRTEQRDSAMYRCASSLFGRGQLEGTGELFFGEGSRLTVL.

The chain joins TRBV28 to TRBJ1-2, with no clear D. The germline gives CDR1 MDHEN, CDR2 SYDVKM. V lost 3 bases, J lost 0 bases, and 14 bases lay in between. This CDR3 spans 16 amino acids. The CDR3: CASSFSPRGTNYGYTF. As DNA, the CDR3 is TGTGCCAGCAGTTTTAGCCCTCGGGGAACTAACTATGGCTACACCTTC.